This T cell receptor beta chain emerged from a study of technical replicates of blood from a few donors. This clone has only a few counts. Measured with immunoSEQ multiplex PCR; TCRdb has only the in-frame clones, and not every one. This table has approximately 81,000 clones, about 81% appearing once. Germline CDR1 reads MGHRA; CDR2 reads YSYEKL. Trimming took 4 bases from V and 5 from J; bases not matched to a gene: 7. CDR3 length equals 15 residues. Sequencing was performed on PBMCs. The J gene is TRBJ1-5, the V gene TRBV4-1; 8 bases map to TRBD1. The receptor's source is a human donor in good health. Some clones in this sample may be carry-over from other donors' samples. The CDR3 sequence is CASSPLTGGYQPQHF. DNA for the CDR3: TGCGCCAGCAGCCCCCTTACAGGGGGTTATCAGCCCCAGCATTTT.